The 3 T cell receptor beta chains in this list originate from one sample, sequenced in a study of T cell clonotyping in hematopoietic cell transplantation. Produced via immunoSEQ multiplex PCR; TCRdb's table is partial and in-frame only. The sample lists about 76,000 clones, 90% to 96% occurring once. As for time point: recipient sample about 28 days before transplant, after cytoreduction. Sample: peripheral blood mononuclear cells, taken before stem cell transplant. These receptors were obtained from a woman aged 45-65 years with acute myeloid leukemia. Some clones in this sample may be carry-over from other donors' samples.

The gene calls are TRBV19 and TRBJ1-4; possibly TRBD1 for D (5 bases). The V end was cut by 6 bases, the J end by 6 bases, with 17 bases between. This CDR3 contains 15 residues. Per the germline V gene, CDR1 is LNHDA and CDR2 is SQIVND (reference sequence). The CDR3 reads CASSHTGRLYEKLFF. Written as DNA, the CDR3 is TGTGCCAGTAGCCACACGGGACGGCTTTATGAAAAACTGTTTTTT.

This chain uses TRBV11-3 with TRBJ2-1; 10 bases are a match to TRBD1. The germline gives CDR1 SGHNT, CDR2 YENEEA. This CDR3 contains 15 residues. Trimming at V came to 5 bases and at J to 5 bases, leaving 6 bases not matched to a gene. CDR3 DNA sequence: TGTGCCAGCAGCCCATGGACAGGGGGGGACAATGAGCAGTTCTTC. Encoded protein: CASSPWTGGDNEQFF.

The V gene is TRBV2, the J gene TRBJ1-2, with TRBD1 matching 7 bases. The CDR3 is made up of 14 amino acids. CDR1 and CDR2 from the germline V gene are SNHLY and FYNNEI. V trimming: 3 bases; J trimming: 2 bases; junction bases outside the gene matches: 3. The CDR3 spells CASSDPGQNYGYTF. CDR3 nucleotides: TGTGCCAGCAGTGACCCGGGACAGAACTATGGCTACACCTTC.